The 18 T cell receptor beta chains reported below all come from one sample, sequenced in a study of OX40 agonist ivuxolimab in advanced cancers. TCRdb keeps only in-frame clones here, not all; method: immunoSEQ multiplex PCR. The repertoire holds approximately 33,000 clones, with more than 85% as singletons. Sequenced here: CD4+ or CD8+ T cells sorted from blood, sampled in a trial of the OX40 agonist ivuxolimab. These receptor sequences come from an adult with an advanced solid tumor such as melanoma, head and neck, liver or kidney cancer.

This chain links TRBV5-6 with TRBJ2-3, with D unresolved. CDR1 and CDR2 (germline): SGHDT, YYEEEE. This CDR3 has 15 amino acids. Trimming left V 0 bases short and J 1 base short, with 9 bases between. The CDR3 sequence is CASSLAITRTDTQYF. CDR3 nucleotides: TGTGCCAGCAGCTTGGCGATAACTCGCACAGATACGCAGTATTTT. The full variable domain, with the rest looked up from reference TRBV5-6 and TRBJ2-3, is DAGVTQSPTHLIKTRGQQVTLRCSPKSGHDTVSWYQQALGQGPQFIFQYYEEEERQRGNFPDRFSGHQFPNYSSELNVNALLLGDSALYLCASSLAITRTDTQYFGPGTRLTVL.

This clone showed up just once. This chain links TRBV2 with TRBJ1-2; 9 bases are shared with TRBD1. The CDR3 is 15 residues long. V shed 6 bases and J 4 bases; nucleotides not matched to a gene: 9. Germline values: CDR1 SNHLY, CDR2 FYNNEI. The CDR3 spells CASSERTGDLYGYTF. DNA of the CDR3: TGTGCCAGCAGCGAAAGGACAGGGGATCTCTATGGCTACACCTTC. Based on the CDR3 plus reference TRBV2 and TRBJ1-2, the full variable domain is EPEVTQTPSHQVTQMGQEVILRCVPISNHLYFYWYRQILGQKVEFLVSFYNNEISEKSEIFDDQFSVERPDGSNFTLKIRSTKLEDSAMYFCASSERTGDLYGYTFGSGTRLTVV.

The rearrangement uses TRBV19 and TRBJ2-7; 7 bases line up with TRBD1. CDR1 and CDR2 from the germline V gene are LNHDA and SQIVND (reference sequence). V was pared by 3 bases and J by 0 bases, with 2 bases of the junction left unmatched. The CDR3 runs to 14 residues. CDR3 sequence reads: CASSIWDSSYEQYF. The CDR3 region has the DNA TGTGCCAGTAGTATCTGGGACAGCTCCTACGAGCAGTACTTC. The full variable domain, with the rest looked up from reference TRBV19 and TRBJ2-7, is DGGITQSPKYLFRKEGQNVTLSCEQNLNHDAMYWYRQDPGQGLRLIYYSQIVNDFQKGDIAEGYSVSREKKESFPLTVTSAQKNPTAFYLCASSIWDSSYEQYFGPGTRLTVT.

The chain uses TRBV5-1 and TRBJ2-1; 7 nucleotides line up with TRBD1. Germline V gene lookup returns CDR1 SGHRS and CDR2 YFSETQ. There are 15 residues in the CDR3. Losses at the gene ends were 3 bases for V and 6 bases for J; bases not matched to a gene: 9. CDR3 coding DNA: TGCGCCAGCAGCTGGGTGACAGGGCGGCTCAATGAGCAGTTCTTC. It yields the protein CASSWVTGRLNEQFF.

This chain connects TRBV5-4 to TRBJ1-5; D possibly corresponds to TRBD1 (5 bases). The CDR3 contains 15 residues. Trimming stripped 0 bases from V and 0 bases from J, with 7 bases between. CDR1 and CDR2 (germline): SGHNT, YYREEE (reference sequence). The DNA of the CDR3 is TGTGCCAGCAGCTTGGGTGGGGCTAGCAATCAGCCCCAGCATTTT. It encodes CASSLGGASNQPQHF.

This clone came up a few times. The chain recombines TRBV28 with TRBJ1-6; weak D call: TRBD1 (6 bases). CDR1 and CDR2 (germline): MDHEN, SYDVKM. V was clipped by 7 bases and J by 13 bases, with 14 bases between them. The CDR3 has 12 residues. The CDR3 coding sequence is TGTGCCAGCACCTTCTCAGGGGTCCCCCTCCACTTT. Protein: CASTFSGVPLHF.

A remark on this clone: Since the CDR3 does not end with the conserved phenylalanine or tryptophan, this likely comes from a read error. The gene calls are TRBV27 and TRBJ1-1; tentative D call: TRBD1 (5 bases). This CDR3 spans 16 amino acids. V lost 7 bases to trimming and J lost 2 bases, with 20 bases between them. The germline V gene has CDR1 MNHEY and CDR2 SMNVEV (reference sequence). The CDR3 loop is CASTSRGPGLNTEAFL. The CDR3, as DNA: TGTGCCAGCACTTCAAGAGGCCCAGGGCTTAACACTGAAGCTTTCCTT.

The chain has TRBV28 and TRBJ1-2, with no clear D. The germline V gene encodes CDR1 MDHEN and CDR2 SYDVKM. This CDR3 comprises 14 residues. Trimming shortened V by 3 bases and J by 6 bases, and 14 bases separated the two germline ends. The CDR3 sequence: CASSLMLGLDGYTF. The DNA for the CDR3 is TGTGCCAGCAGTTTGATGTTAGGGCTGGATGGCTACACCTTC.

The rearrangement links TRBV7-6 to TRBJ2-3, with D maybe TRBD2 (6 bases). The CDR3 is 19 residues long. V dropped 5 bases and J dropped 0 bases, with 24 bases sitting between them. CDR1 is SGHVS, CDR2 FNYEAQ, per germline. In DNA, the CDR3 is TGTGCCAGCAGCGTCTCCCACCCGACTAGTTTAATGAGCACAGATACGCAGTATTTT. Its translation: CASSVSHPTSLMSTDTQYF.

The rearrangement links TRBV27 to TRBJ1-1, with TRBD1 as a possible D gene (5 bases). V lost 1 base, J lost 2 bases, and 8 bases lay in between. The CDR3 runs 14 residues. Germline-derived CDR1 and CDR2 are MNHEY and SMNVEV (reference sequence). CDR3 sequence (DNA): TGTGCCAGCAGTTTATTACAGGCCAACACTGAAGCTTTCTTT. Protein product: CASSLLQANTEAFF.

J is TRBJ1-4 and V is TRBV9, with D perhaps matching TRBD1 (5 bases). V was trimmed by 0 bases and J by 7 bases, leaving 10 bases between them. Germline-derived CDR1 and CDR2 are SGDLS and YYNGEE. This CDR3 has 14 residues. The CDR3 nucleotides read TGTGCCAGCAGCGTAGACGGGGCGGCTGAAAAACTGTTTTTT. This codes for CASSVDGAAEKLFF.

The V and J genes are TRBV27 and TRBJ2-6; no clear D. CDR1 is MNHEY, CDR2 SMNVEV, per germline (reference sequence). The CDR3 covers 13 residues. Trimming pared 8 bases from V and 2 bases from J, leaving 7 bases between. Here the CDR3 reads CASSHPGANVLTF. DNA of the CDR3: TGTGCCAGCTCCCACCCTGGGGCCAACGTCCTGACTTTC.

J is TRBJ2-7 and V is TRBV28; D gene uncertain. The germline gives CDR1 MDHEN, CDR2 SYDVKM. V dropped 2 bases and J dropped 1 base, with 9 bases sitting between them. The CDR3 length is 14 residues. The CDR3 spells CASSLGSRSYEQYF. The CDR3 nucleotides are TGTGCCAGCAGTTTAGGCTCCAGATCCTACGAGCAGTACTTC.

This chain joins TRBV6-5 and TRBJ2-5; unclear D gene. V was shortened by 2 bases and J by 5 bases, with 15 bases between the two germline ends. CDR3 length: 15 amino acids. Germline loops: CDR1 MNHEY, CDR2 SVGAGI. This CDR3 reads CASSYVGGSRETQYF. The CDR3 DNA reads TGTGCCAGCAGTTACGTGGGTGGTAGCCGGGAGACCCAGTACTTC.

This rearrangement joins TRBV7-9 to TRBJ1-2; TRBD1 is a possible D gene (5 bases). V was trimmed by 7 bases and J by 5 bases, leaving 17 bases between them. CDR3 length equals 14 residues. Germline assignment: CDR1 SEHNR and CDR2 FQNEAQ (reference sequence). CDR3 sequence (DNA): TGTGCCAGCAACTTTCTGGGGGGGTCGTATGGCTACACCTTC. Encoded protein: CASNFLGGSYGYTF.

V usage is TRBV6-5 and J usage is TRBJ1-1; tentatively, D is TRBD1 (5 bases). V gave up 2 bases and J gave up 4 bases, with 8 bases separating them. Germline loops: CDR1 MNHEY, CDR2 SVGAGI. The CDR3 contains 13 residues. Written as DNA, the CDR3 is TGTGCCAGCAGTTACAGGGGAATCACTGAAGCTTTCTTT. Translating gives CASSYRGITEAFF.

The CDR3 nucleotides are TGTGCCAGCAGCCAAGGCAGTCGTCAGCCCCAGCATTTT. Its protein is CASSQGSRQPQHF. The rearrangement joins TRBV27 to TRBJ1-5; D gene uncertain. The CDR3 runs 13 residues. Between the trimmed V and J ends, which lost 6 bases and 6 bases, there was a span of 12 bases. CDR1 and CDR2 (germline): MNHEY, SMNVEV (reference sequence).

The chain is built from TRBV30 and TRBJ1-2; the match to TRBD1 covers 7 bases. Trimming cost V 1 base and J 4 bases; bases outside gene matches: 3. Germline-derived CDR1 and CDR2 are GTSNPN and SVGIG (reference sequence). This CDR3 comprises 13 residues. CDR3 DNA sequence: TGTGCCTGGAGTGAGACAGGGCCCTATGGCTACACCTTC. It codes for CAWSETGPYGYTF.